This T cell receptor (beta chain) was identified during a study of cytomegalovirus exposure and HLA in healthy donors. Study-wide background: Roughly 89 million unique TCR sequences came from HLA-typed donors in an early release.

Regarding the study as a whole: TCR beta sequences reportedly predicted the HLA-A and HLA-B alleles of most subjects accurately.

With 60 Vbeta and 13 Jbeta primers, the PCR was carried out. Sequencing was performed with immunoSEQ multiplex PCR; in TCRdb, only in-frame clones are kept and a portion is missing. The repertoire holds around 200,000 clones, with about 89% as singletons. About this clone itself: Its antigen is unknown.

While unrecorded immune exposures were likely, the donors were nominally healthy when sampled. V lost 2 bases to trimming and J lost 5 bases, with 12 bases between them. The germline V gene encodes CDR1 SGHNT and CDR2 YENEEA. This CDR3 has 14 residues. Sequencing was performed on PBMCs. The V call is TRBV11-3, the J call TRBJ2-5, with no clear D. The clonotype originates from a woman in her late teens or twenties in good health and CMV-seronegative. CDR3 bases: TGTGCCAGCAGCTTACCTATCTACCGCGAGACCCAGTACTTC. Translated, it gives CASSLPIYRETQYF.